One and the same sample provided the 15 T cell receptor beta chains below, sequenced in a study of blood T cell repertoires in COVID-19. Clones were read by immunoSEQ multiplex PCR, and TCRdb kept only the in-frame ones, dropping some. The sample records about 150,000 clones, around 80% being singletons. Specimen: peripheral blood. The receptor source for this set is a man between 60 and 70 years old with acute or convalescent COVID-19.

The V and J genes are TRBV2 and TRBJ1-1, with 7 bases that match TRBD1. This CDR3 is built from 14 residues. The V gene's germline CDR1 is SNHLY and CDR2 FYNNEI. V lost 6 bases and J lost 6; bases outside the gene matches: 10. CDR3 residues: CASRGDSGVSEAFF. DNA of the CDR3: TGTGCCAGCAGGGGGGACAGTGGGGTCTCTGAAGCTTTCTTT.

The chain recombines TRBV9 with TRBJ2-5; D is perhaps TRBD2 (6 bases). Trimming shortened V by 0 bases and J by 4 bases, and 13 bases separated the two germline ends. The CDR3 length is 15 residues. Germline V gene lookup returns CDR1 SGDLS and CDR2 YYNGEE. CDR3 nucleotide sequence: TGTGCCAGCAGCGTAGTGGGGGGAGGCGGAGAGACCCAGTACTTC. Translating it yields CASSVVGGGGETQYF.

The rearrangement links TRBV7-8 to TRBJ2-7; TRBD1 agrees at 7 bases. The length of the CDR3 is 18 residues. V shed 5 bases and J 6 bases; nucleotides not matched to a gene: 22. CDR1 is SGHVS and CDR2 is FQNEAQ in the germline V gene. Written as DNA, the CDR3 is TGTGCCAGCAGCACCCGACTACCAGCCAAGACAGGGCAGGGCGAGCAGTACTTC. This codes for CASSTRLPAKTGQGEQYF.

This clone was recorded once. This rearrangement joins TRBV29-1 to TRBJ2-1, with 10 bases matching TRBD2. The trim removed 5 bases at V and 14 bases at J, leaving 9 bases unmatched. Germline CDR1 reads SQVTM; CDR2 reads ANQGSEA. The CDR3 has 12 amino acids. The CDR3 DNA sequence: TGCAGCGTTAGTGGGCTAGCGGGAGTGGAGTTCTTC. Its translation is CSVSGLAGVEFF.

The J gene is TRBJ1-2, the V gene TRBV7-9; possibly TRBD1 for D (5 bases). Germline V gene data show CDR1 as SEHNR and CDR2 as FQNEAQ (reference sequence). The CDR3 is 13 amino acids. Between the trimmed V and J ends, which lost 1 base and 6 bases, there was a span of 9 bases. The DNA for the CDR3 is TGTGCCAGCAGCTTAGAAGGGGCGGATGGCTACACCTTC. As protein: CASSLEGADGYTF.

The CDR3 bases are TGTGCCAGCAGGGGGTCCGGGGGAGGCGCTGAAGCTTTCTTT. This translates into CASRGSGGGAEAFF. This chain joins TRBV2 and TRBJ1-1; possible D gene TRBD1, 5 bases. This CDR3 comprises 14 residues. V was cut by 6 bases and J by 6 bases, with 17 bases left in between. The germline gives CDR1 SNHLY, CDR2 FYNNEI.

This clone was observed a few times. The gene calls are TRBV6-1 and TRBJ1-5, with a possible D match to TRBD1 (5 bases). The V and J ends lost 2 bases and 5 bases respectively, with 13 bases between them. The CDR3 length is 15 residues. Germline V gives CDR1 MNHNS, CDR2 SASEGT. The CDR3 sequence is CASSEMSKGHQPQHF. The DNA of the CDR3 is TGTGCCAGCAGTGAAATGAGTAAGGGGCATCAGCCCCAGCATTTT.

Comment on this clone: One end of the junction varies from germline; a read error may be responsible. The chain's CDR3 is CASSQYGQHQHF. CDR3 bases: TGTGCCAGCAGTCAATATGGACAGCACCAGCATTTT. J is TRBJ1-5 and V is TRBV6-1, with a tentative D call TRBD1 (6 bases). The length of the CDR3 is 12 residues. In germline, CDR1 is MNHNS, CDR2 SASEGT.

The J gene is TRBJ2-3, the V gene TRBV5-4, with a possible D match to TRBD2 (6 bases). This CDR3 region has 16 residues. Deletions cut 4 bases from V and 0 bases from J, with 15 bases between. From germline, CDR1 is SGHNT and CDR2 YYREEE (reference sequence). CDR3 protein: CASSPGTPVSTDTQYF. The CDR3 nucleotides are TGTGCCAGCAGCCCCGGGACTCCTGTTAGCACAGATACGCAGTATTTT.

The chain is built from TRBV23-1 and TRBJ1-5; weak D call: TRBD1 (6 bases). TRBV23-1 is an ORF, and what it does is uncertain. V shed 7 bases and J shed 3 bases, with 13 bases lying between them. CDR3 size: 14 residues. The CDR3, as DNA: TGCGCCAGCATTACAGGGAAGTCCAATCAGCCCCAGCATTTT. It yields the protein CASITGKSNQPQHF.

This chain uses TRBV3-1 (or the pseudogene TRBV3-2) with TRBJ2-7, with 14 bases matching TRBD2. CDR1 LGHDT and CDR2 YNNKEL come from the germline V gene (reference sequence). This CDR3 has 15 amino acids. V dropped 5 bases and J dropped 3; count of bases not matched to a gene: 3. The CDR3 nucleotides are TGTGCCAGCAGCGGACTAGCGGGGGGTATCTACGAGCAGTACTTC. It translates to CASSGLAGGIYEQYF.

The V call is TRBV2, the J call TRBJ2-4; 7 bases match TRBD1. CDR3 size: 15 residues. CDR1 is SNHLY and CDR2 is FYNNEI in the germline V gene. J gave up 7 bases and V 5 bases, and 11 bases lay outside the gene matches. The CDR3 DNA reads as TGTGCCAGCAGTCGACAGGGCGCGAGGGAGAACATTCAGTACTTC. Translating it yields CASSRQGARENIQYF.

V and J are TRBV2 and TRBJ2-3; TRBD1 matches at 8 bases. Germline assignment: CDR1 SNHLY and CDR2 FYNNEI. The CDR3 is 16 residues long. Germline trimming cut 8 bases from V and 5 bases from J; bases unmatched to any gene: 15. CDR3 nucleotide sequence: TGTGCCAGCTCCCGAGGCACTCCAGGGACAGGAGATACGCAGTATTTT. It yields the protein CASSRGTPGTGDTQYF. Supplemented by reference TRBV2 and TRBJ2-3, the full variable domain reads EPEVTQTPSHQVTQMGQEVILRCVPISNHLYFYWYRQILGQKVEFLVSFYNNEISEKSEIFDDQFSVERPDGSNFTLKIRSTKLEDSAMYFCASSRGTPGTGDTQYFGPGTRLTVL.

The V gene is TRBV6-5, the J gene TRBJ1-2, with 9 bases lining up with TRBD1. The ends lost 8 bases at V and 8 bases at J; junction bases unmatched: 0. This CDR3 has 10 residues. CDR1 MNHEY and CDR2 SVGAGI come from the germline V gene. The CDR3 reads CASGQGGYTF. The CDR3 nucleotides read TGTGCCAGCGGACAGGGGGGCTACACCTTC.

In nucleotides, the CDR3 is TGCGCCAGCAGCCAAGAACCACAGAGATCTCTCCCCGGGGAGCTGTTTTTT. Translation gives CASSQEPQRSLPGELFF. The V gene is TRBV4-1, the J gene TRBJ2-2; D unresolved. Looked up from germline, CDR1 is MGHRA and CDR2 is YSYEKL. Deletions cut 0 bases from V and 6 bases from J, with 17 bases between. The CDR3 length is 17 residues.